This T cell receptor beta chain came from a study of CD8 T cells in Susac syndrome. Study results and limitations: The study conceded that its TCR sequencing and HLA analysis involved relatively few individuals.

The junction had 11 bases not matched to a gene; V was cut back by 5 bases and J by 6 bases. There are 15 residues in the CDR3. About this clonotype: Its antigen is not known.

CD8+ and CD4+ T cells from blood underwent TCR beta sequencing, which was carried out in a high-throughput format. TEMRA cells were FACS-enriched and CD8+ and CD4+ T cells negatively isolated. An amount of RNA that ranged from 0.5 to 1 ug was reverse transcribed with random hexamers. Each CDR3 protein gets one entry after TCRdb re-called the immunoSEQ multiplex PCR reads with MiXCR. Counted here are more than 200,000 distinct CDR3 sequences, roughly 92% occurring once; the ten biggest clones make up about 0.15%. The clonotype originates from a human donor with multiple sclerosis. The sample taken for sequencing was CD8+ T cells from PBMCs. The genes are TRBV12-3 or TRBV12-4 and TRBJ2-3, with 7 bases fitting TRBD2. As DNA, the CDR3 is TGTGCCAGCAGTGCGTTAGCGGGTGGGTCGGATACGCAGTATTTT. It specifies CASSALAGGSDTQYF.